This T cell receptor beta chain came from a study of blood T cell repertoires in COVID-19. V was clipped by 2 bases and J by 0 bases; unmatched bases: 6. CDR3 length: 16 residues. Germline V gene sequence: CDR1 SGHRS, CDR2 YFSETQ. Sequencing used immunoSEQ multiplex PCR; TCRdb keeps in-frame clones, though not all of them. The sample contains under 60,000 clones, less than 85% of which appear only once. The chain couples TRBV5-1 to TRBJ2-3, with TRBD1 matching over 7 bases. Sequenced: peripheral blood. The clonotype was recovered from a human donor in a cohort sampled during active COVID-19. The CDR3 DNA is TGCGCCAGCAGCTTAGGCGGACAGGCAAGCACAGATACGCAGTATTTT. Protein sequence: CASSLGGQASTDTQYF. The full variable domain, completed using reference TRBV5-1 and TRBJ2-3, is KAGVTQTPRYLIKTRGQQVTLSCSPISGHRSVSWYQQTPGQGLQFLFEYFSETQRNKGNFPGRFSGRQFSNSRSEMNVSTLELGDSALYLCASSLGGQASTDTQYFGPGTRLTVL.